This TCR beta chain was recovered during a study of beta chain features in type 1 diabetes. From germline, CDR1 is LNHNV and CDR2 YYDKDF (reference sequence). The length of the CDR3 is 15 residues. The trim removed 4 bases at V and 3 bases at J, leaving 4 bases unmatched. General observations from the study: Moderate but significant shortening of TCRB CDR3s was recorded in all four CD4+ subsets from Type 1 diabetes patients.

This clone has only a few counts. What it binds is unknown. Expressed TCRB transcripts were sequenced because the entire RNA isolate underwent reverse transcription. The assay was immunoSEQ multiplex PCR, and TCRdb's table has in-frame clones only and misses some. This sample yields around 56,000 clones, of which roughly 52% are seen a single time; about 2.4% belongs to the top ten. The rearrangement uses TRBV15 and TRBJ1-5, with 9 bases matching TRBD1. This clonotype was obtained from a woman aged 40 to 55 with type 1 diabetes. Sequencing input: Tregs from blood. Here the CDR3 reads CATSKYRGPNQPQHF. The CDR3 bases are TGTGCCACCAGCAAGTACAGGGGGCCCAATCAGCCCCAGCATTTT.